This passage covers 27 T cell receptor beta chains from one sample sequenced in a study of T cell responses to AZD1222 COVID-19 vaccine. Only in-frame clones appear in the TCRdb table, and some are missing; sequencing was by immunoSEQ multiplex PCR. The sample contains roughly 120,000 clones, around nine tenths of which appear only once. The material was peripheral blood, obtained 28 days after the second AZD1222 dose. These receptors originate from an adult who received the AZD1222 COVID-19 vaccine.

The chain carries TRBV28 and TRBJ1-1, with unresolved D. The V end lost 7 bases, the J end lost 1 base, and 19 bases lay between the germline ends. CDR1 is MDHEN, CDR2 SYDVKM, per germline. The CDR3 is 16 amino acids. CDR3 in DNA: TGTGCCAGCATGCACCTCGTGGGGTTGGGGAACACTGAAGCTTTCTTT. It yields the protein CASMHLVGLGNTEAFF.

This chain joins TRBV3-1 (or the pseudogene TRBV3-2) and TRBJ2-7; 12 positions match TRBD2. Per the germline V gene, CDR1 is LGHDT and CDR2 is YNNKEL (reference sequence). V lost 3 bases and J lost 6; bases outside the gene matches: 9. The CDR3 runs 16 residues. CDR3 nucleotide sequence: TGTGCCAGCAGCCAGGGGACTAGCGGGTCCCAGGGCGAGCAGTACTTC. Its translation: CASSQGTSGSQGEQYF.

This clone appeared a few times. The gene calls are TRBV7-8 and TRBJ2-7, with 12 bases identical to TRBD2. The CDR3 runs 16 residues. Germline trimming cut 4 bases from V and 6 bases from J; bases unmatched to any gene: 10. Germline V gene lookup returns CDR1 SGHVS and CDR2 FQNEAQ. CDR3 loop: CASSSHRLAGGPEQYF. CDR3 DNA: TGTGCCAGCAGCTCCCATCGCCTAGCGGGGGGGCCCGAGCAGTACTTC.

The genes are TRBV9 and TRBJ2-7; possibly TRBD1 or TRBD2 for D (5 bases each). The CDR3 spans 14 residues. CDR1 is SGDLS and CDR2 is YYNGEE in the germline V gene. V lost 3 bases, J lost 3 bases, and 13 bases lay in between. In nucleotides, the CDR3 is TGTGCCAGCAGCGCGGGACGTAGCGTCTACGAGCAGTACTTC. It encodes CASSAGRSVYEQYF.

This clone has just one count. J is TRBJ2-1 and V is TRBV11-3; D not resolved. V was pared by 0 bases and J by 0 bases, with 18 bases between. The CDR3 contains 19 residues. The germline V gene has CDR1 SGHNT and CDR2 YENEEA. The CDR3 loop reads CASSLDSGAIRSSYNEQFF. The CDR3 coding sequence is TGTGCCAGCAGCTTAGATTCCGGAGCGATCCGAAGCTCCTACAATGAGCAGTTCTTC. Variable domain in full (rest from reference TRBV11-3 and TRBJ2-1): EAGVVQSPRYKIIEKKQPVAFWCNPISGHNTLYWYLQNLGQGPELLIRYENEEAVDDSQLPKDRFSAERLKGVDSTLKIQPAELGDSAVYLCASSLDSGAIRSSYNEQFFGPGTRLTVL.

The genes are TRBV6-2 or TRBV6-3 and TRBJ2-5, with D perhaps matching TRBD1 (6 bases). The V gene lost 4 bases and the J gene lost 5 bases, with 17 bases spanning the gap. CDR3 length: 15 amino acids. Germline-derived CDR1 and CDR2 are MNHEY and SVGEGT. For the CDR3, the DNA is TGTGCCAGCAGTTCATCCAGGGGTCAGGCGGAGACCCAGTACTTC. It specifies CASSSSRGQAETQYF.

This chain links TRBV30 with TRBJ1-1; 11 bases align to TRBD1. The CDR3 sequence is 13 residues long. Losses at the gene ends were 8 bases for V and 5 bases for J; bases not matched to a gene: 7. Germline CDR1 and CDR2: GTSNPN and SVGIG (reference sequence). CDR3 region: CARWTGGGTEAFF. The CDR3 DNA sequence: TGTGCCCGTTGGACAGGGGGCGGAACTGAAGCTTTCTTT.

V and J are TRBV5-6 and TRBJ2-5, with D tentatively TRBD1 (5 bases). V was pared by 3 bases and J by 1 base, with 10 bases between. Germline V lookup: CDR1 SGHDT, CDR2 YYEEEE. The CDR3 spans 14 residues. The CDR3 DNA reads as TGTGCCAGCAGCTCCCAGACAGTCCAAGAGACCCAGTACTTC. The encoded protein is CASSSQTVQETQYF.

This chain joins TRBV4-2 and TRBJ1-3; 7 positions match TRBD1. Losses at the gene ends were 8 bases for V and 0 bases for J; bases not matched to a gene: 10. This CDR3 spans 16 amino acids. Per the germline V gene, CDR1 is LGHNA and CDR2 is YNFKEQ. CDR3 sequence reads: CASRKRGTDSGNTIYF. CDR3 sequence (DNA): TGTGCCAGCCGGAAACGTGGGACAGACTCTGGAAACACCATATATTTT.

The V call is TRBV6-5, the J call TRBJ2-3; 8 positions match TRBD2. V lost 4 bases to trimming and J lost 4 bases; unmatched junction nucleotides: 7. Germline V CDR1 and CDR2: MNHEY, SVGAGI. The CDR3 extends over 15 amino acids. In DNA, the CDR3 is TGTGCCAGCAGTTGGCGGGGGGCGGTCGCAGATACGCAGTATTTT. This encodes CASSWRGAVADTQYF.

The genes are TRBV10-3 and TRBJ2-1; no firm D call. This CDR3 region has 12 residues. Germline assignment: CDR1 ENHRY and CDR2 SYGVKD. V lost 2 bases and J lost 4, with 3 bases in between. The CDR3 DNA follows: TGTGCCATCAGTGAGCCATACAATGAGCAGTTCTTC. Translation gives CAISEPYNEQFF.

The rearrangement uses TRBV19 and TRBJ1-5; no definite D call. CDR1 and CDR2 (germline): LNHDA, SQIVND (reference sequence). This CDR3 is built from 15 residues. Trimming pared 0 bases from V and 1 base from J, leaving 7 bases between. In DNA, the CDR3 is TGTGCCAGTAGTATAGAACAACAAAGCAATCAGCCCCAGCATTTT. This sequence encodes CASSIEQQSNQPQHF.

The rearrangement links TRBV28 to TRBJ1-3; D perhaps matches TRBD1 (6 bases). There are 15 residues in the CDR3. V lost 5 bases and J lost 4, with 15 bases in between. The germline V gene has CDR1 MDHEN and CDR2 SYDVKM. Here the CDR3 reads CASSVPPGTGNTIYF. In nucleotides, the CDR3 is TGTGCCAGCAGTGTCCCCCCCGGGACAGGAAACACCATATATTTT.

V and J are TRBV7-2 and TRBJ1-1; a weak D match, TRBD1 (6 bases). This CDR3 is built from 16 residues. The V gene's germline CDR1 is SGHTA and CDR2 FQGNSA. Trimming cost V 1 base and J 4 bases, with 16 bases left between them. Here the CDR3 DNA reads TGTGCCAGCAGCTTAGGAGGTACAGGGATCCTCACTGAAGCTTTCTTT. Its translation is CASSLGGTGILTEAFF.

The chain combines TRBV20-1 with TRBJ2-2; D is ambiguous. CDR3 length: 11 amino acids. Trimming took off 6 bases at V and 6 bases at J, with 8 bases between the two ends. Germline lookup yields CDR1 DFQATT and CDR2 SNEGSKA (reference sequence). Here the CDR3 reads CSAKLAGELFF. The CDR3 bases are TGCAGTGCCAAACTCGCCGGGGAGCTGTTTTTT.

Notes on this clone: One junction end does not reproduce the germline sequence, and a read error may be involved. The CDR3 sequence is CASSSGRRMLGETQYF. The DNA of the CDR3 is TGTGCTAGCAGCTCGGGTCGACGGATGCTAGGGGAGACCCAGTACTTC. The chain is built from TRBV7-7 and TRBJ2-5; no firm D call. The CDR3 has 16 residues. The germline gives CDR1 SSHAT, CDR2 FNYEAQ (reference sequence).

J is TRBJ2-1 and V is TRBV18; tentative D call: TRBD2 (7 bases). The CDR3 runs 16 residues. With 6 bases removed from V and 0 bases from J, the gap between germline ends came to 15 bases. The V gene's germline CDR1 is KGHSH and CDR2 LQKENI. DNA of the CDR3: TGTGCCAGCTCCTCTCCCGGGGGGCACTCCTACAATGAGCAGTTCTTC. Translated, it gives CASSSPGGHSYNEQFF.

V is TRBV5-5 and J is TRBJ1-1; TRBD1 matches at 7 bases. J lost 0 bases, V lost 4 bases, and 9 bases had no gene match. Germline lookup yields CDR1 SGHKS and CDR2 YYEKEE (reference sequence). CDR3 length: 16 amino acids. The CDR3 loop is CASSPRTGSLNTEAFF. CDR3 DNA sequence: TGTGCCAGCAGCCCACGGACAGGTTCGCTGAACACTGAAGCTTTCTTT.

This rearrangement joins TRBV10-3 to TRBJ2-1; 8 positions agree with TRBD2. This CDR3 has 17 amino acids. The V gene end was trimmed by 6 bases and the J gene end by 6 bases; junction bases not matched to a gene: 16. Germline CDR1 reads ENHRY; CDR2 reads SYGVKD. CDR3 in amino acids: CAISQSTAGVPPNEQFF. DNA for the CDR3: TGTGCCATCAGCCAGAGTACAGCGGGGGTCCCACCCAATGAGCAGTTCTTC.

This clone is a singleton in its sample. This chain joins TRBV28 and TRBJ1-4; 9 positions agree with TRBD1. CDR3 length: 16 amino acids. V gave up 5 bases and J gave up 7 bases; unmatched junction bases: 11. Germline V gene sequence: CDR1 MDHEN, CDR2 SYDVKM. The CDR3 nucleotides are TGTGCCAGCAGTCCCAACCCGGACAGGGGATTTGAAAAACTGTTTTTT. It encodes CASSPNPDRGFEKLFF. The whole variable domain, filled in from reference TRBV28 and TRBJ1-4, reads DVKVTQSSRYLVKRTGEKVFLECVQDMDHENMFWYRQDPGLGLRLIYFSYDVKMKEKGDIPEGYSVSREKKERFSLILESASTNQTSMYLCASSPNPDRGFEKLFFGSGTQLSVL.

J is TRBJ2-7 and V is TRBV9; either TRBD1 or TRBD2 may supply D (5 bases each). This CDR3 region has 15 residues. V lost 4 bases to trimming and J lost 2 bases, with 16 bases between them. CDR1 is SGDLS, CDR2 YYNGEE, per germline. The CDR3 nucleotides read TGTGCCAGCAGCAAAGAAGGGACCAGGGCCTACGAGCAGTACTTC. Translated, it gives CASSKEGTRAYEQYF.

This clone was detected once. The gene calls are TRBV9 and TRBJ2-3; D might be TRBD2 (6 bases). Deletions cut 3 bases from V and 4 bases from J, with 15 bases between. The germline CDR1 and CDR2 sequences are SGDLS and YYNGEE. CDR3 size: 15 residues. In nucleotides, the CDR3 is TGTGCCAGCAGCGCCGAGGCGGGAAGGGCAGATACGCAGTATTTT. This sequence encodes CASSAEAGRADTQYF.

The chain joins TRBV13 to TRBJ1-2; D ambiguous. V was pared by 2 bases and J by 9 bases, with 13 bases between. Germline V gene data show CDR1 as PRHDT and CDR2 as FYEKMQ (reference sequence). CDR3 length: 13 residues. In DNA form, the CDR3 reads TGTGCCAGCAGCTTACCACGTACCCGGCGCTACACCTTC. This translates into CASSLPRTRRYTF.

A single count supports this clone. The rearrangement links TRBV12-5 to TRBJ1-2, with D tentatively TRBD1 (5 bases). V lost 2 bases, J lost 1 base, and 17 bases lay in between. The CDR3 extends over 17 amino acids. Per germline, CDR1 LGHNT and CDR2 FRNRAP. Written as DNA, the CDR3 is TGTGCTAGTGGTTTGACCCCCTCTTGGGGGAGTAACTATGGCTACACCTTC. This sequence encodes CASGLTPSWGSNYGYTF.

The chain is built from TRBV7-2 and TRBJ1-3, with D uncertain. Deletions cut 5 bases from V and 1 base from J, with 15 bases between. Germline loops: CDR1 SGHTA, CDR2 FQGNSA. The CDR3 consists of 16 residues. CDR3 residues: CASSPNISPSGNTIYF. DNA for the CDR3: TGTGCCAGCAGCCCTAACATCAGCCCTTCTGGAAACACCATATATTTT.

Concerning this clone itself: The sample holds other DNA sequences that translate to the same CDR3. CDR3 amino acids: CASSILAGDTDTQYF. In nucleotides, the CDR3 is TGTGCCAGTAGTATTCTAGCGGGAGACACAGATACGCAGTATTTT. The chain joins TRBV19 to TRBJ2-3; 10 bases map to TRBD2. The CDR3 has 15 amino acids. Germline CDR1 LNHDA, CDR2 SQIVND (reference sequence). V shed 3 bases, J shed 2 bases, and the junction held 2 bases outside the gene matches.

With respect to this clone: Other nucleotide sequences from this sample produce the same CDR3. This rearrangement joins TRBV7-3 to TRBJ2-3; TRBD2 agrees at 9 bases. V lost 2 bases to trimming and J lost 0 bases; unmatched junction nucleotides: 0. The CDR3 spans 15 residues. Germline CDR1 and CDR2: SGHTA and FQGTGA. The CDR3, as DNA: TGTGCCAGCAGCTTAGCGGGGGGGAGCACAGATACGCAGTATTTT. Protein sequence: CASSLAGGSTDTQYF. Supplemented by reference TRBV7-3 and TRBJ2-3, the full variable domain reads GAGVSQTPSNKVTEKGKYVELRCDPISGHTALYWYRQSLGQGPEFLIYFQGTGAADDSGLPNDRFFAVRPEGSVSTLKIQRTERGDSAVYLCASSLAGGSTDTQYFGPGTRLTVL.